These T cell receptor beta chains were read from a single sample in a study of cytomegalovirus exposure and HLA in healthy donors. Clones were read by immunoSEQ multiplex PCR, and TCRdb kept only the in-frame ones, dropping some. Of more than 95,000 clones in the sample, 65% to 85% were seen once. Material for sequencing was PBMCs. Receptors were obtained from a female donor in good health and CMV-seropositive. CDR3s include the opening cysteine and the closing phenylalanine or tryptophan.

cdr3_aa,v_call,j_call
CASSRNVRDYGYTF,TRBV14,TRBJ1-2
CASSRLAVLGEQYF,TRBV7-9,TRBJ2-7
CASISWAGELFF,TRBV27,TRBJ2-2
CAIREGGRTGELFF,TRBV10-3,TRBJ2-2
CASSLQGASGNQPQHF,TRBV13,TRBJ1-5
CASSLGPAYEQYF,TRBV5-6,TRBJ2-7
CASSVFRDITYEQYF,TRBV9,TRBJ2-7
CASSYSVQLTDTQYF,TRBV6-9,TRBJ2-3
CASSVASRADLYNEQFF,TRBV9,TRBJ2-1
CASSTQGQDSNQPQHF,TRBV21-1,TRBJ1-5
CASSSIQGTEAFF,TRBV7-8,TRBJ1-1
CASSFRVEQFF,TRBV5-6,TRBJ2-1
CASSLAGDRGLWGSPLHF,TRBV7-9,TRBJ1-6
CASSYRAGPGNEQFF,TRBV6-5,TRBJ2-1
CSAVVAGYEQYF,TRBV29-1,TRBJ2-7
CASSPSGTYNEQFF,TRBV11-2,TRBJ2-1
CASSPIAGAYNEQFF,TRBV27,TRBJ2-1
CASSSLAATEAFF,TRBV11-3,TRBJ1-1
CASSDTSGSLDTQYF,TRBV6-4,TRBJ2-3
CASSVGRVTDEKLFF,TRBV9,TRBJ1-4
CASPSRQPQHF,TRBV5-1,TRBJ1-5
CASSLSRGPNTEAFF,TRBV27,TRBJ1-1
CATSGERERGSEQFF,TRBV15,TRBJ2-1
CASSESGTPNTEAFF,TRBV28,TRBJ1-1
CAWSRSLGNEKLFF,TRBV30,TRBJ1-4
CASSDLDLGSEQYF,TRBV2,TRBJ2-7
CASSLDRGRPQNTGELFF,TRBV5-4,TRBJ2-2
CASSYSASNQPQHF,TRBV6-5,TRBJ1-5
CASSSPGGNIQYF,TRBV6-5,TRBJ2-4
CASSLNEAEAFF,TRBV6-6,TRBJ1-1
CASSYKRGVPLHF,TRBV6-5,TRBJ1-6
CASNRLNTEAFF,TRBV6-6,TRBJ1-1
CASSYTTERQGVNYGYTF,TRBV4-3,TRBJ1-2
CASSLVDRVETQYF,TRBV7-9,TRBJ2-5
CASKREFTYNEQFF,TRBV19,TRBJ2-1
CSVTSSYNEQFF,TRBV29-1,TRBJ2-1
CSAGQQETQYF,TRBV20-1,TRBJ2-5
CASSQVRGGADTQYF,TRBV4-2,TRBJ2-3
CATQRDRGTEAFF,TRBV2,TRBJ1-1
CASRGDTGELFF,TRBV10-2,TRBJ2-2
CASRSSSNQPQHF,TRBV28,TRBJ1-5
CASSLRGPGTGAEKLFF,TRBV11-2,TRBJ1-4
CASSLVIVNTEAFF,TRBV7-9,TRBJ1-1
CASSRDFRNAYEQYF,TRBV5-6,TRBJ2-7
CASSFGTRSNEQFF,TRBV11-2,TRBJ2-1
CAIRPGGRETQYF,TRBV10-3,TRBJ2-5
CASSPNRVGTEAFF,TRBV7-2,TRBJ1-1
CASSPRTEEKLFF,TRBV18,TRBJ1-4
CATSRVTVYNEQFF,TRBV15,TRBJ2-1
CASQGYNQPQHF,TRBV19,TRBJ1-5
CASRGTGRSNEQFF,TRBV2,TRBJ2-1
CATVTGINQPQHF,TRBV2,TRBJ1-5
CASSHASTGTGAYEQYF,TRBV4-3,TRBJ2-7
CAINTPSAGGNEQFF,TRBV10-3,TRBJ2-1
CASSQRTEGYF,TRBV28,TRBJ2-7
CASSQDAGFRNTIYF,TRBV4-1,TRBJ1-3
CSVGGQAPTGELFF,TRBV29-1,TRBJ2-2